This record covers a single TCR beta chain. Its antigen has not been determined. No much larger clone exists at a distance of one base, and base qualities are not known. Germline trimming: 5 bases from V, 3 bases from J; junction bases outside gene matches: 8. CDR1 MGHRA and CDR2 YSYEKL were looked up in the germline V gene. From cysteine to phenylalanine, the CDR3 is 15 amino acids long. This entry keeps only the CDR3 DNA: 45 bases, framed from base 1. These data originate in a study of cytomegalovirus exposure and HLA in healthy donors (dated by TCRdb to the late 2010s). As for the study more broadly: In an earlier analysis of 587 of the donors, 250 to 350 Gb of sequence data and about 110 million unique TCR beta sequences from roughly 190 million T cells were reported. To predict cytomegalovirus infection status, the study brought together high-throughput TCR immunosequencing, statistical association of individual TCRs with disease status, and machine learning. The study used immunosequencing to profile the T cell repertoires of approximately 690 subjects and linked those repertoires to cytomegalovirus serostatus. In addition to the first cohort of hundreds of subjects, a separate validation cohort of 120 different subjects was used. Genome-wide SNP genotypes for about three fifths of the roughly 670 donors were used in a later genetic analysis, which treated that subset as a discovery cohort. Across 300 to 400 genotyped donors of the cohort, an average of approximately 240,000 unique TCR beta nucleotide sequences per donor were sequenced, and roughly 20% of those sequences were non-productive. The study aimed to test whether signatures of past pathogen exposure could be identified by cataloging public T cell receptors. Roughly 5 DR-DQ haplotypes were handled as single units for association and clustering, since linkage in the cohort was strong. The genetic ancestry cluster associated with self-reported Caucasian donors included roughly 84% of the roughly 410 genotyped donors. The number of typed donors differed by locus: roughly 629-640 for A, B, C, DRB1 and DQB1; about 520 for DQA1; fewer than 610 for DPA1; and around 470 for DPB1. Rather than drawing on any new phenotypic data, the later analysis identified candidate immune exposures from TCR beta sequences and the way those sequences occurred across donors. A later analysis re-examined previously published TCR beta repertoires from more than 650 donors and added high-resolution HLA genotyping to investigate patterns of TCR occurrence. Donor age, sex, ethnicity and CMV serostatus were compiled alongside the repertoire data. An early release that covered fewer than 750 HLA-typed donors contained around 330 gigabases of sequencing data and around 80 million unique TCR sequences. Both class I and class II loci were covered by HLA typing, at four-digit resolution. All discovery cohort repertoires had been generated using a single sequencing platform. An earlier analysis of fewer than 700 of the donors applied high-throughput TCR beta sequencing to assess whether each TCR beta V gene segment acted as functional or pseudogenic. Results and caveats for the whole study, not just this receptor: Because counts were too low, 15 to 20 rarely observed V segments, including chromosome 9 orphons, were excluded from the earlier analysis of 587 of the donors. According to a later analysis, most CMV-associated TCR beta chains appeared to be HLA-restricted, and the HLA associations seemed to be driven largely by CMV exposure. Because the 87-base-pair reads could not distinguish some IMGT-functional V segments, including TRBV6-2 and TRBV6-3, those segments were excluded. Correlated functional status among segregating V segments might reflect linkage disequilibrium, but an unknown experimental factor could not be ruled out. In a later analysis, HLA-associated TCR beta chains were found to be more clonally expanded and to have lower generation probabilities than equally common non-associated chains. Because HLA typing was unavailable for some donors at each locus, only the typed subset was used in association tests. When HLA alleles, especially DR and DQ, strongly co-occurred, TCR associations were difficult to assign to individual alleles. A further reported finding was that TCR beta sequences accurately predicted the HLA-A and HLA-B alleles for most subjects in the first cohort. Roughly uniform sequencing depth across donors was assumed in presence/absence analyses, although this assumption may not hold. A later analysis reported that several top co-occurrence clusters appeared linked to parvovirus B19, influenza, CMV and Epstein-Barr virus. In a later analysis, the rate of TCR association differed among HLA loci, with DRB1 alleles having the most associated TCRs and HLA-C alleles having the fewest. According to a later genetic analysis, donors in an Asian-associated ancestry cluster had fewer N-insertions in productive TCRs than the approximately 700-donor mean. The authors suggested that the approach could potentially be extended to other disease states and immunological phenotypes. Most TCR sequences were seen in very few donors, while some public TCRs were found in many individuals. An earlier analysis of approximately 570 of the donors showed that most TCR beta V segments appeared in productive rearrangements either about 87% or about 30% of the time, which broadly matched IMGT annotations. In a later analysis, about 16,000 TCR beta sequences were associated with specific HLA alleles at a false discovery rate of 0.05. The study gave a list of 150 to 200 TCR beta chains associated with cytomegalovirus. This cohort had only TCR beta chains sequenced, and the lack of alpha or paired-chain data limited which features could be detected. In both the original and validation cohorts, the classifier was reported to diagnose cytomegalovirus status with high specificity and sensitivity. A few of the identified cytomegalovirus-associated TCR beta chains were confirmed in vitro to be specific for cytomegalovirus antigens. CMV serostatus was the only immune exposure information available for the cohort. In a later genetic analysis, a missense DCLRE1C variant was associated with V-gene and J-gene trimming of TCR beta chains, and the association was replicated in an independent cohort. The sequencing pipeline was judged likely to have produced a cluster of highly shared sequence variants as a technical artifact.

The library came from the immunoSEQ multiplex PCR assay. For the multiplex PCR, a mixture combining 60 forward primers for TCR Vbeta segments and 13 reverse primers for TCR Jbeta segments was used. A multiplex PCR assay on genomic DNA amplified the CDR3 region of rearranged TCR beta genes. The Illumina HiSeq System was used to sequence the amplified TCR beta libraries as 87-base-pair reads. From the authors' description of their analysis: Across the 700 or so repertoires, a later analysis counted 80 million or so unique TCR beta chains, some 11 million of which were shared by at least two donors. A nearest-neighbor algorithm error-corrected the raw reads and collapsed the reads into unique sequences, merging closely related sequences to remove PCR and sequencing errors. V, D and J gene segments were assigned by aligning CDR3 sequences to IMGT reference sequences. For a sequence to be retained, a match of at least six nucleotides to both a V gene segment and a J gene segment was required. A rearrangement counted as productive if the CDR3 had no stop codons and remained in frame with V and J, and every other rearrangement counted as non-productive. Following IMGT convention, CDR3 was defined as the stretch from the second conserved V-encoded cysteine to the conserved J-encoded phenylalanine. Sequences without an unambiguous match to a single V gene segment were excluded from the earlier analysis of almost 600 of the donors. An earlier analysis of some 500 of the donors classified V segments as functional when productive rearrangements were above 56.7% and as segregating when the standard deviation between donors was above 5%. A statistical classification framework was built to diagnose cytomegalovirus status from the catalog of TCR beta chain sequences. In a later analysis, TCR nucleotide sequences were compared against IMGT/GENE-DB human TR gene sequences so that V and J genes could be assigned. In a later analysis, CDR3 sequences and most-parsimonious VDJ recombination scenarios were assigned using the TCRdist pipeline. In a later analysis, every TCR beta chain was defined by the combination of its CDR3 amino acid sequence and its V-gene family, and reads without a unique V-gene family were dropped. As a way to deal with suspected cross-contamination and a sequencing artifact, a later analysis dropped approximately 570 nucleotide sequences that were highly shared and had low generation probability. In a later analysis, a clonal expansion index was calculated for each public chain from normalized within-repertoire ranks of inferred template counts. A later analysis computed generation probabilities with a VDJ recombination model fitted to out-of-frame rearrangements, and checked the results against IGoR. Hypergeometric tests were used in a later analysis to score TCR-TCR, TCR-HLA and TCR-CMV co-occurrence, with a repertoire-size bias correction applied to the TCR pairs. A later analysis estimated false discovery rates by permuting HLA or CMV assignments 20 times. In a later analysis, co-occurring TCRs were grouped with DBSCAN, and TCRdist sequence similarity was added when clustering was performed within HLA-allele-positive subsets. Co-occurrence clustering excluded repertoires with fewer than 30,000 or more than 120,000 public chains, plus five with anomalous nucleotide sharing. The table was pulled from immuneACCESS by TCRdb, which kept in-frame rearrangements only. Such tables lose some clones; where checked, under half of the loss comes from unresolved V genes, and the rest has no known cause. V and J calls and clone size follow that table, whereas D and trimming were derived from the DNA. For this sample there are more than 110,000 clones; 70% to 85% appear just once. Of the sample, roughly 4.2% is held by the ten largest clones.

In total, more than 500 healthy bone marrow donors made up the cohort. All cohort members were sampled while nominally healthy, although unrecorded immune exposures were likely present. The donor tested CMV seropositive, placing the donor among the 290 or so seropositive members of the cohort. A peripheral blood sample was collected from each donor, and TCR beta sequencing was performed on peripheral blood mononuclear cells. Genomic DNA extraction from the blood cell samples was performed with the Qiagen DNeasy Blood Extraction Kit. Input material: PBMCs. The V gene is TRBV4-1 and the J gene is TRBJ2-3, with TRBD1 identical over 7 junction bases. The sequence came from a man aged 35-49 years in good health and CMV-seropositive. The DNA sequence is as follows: TGCGCCAGCAGCGATACAGGGGCAGGGACAGATACGCAGTATTTT. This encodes CASSDTGAGTDTQYF.